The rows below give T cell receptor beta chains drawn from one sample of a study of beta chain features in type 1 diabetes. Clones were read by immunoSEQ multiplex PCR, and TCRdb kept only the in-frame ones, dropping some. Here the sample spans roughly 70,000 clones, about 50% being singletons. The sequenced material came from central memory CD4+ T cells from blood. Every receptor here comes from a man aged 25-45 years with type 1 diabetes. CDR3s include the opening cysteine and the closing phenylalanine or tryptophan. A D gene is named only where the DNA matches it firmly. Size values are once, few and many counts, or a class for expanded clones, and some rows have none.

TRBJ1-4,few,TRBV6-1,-,CASSPTVPYEKLFF,TGTGCCAGCAGTCCGACAGTGCCGTATGAAAAACTGTTTTTT
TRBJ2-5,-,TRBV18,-,CASSPAVQETQYF,TGTGCCAGCTCACCAGCAGTTCAAGAGACCCAGTACTTC
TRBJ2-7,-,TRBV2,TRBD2,CASTSGRMIEQYF,TGTGCCAGCACTAGCGGGAGAATGATCGAGCAGTACTTC
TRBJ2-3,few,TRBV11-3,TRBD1,CASSLGLVRGRDTQYF,TGTGCCAGCAGCTTAGGTCTGGTTAGGGGGCGAGATACGCAGTATTTT
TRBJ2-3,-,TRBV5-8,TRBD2,CASSLMGLAGTDTQYF,TGTGCCAGCAGCTTGATGGGACTAGCGGGAACTGATACGCAGTATTTT
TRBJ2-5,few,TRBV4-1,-,CASSQLGARETQYF,TGCGCCAGCAGCCAGCTTGGGGCCCGGGAGACCCAGTACTTC
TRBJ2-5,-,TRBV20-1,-,CSARGGETQYF,TGCAGTGCCAGGGGAGGGGAGACCCAGTACTTC
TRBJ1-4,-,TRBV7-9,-,CASSHRVEFEKLFF,TGTGCCAGCAGCCACAGGGTAGAGTTTGAAAAACTGTTTTTT
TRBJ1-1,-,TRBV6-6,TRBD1,CASRPPTGGLTEAFF,TGTGCCAGCAGGCCTCCCACAGGGGGCCTCACTGAAGCTTTCTTT
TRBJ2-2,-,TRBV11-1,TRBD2,CASSRTSGSVGTGELFF,TGTGCCAGCAGTAGGACTAGCGGGAGTGTCGGCACCGGGGAGCTGTTTTTT
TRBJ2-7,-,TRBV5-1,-,CASSLSGSDTYEQYF,TGCGCCAGCAGCCTAAGCGGGTCCGATACCTACGAGCAGTACTTC
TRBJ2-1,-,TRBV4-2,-,CASSPGTGDNEQFF,TGTGCCAGCAGCCCCGGGACTGGAGACAATGAGCAGTTCTTC
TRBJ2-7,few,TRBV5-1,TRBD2,CASSLGTSVTYEQYF,TGCGCCAGCAGCTTGGGGACTAGCGTCACCTACGAGCAGTACTTC
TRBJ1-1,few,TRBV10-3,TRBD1,CAIRGQGLNTEAFF,TGTGCCATCAGGGGACAGGGACTGAACACTGAAGCTTTCTTT
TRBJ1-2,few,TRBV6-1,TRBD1,CASSTGLGQLYGYTF,TGTGCCAGCAGCACAGGTTTGGGACAGCTCTATGGCTACACCTTC
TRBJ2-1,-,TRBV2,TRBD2,CASTFRDYLYNEQFF,TGTGCCAGCACCTTCCGGGACTACCTTTACAATGAGCAGTTCTTC